This T cell receptor beta chain was sequenced during a study of T cell changes during pregnancy in multiple sclerosis (dated by TCRdb to between 2019 and 2020). The study in broad terms: Changes in the T cell repertoire over the course of pregnancy were examined in this study in women with multiple sclerosis.

From the cysteine up to the phenylalanine, the CDR3 has a length of 15 residues. Here the CDR3 DNA is all that survives: 45 bases in frame from base 1. Sequences LGHNA (CDR1) and YNFKEQ (CDR2) are obtained from the germline V gene. Trimming leaves V shorter by 5 bases and J shorter by 1 base, with the junction holding 7 bases beyond the gene matches. The library relied on the immunoSEQ multiplex PCR assay. Imported from immuneACCESS, the table was reduced by TCRdb to in-frame sequences with V and J called. These copies leave out some clones; in studies compared against another copy, an unresolved V gene accounts for under half, and the cause of the remainder is not known. The sample table lists roughly 110,000 clones, around 90% of them with a count of one. The ten largest clones take up approximately 1.6% of the sample. A word on this clone: Its cognate antigen has yet to be identified. No base quality information exists; no much larger clone differs at one position.

The source is a female donor with multiple sclerosis, enrolled in a pregnancy study. In this chain, TRBV4-2 is recombined with TRBJ2-7; TRBD2 lines up with 8 middle nucleotides. Source: peripheral blood, taken after pregnancy. The DNA reads TGTGCCAGCAGCTTCGAGCGGGGGTTGTCCTACGAGCAGTACTTC. Its amino acids are CASSFERGLSYEQYF.